This section outlines one T cell receptor beta chain sequence together with its context. Its specificity is unknown. Trimming stripped 6 bases from V and 2 bases from J, with 13 bases between. The CDR3 is made up of 13 amino acids. CDR1 and CDR2 (germline): SQVTM, ANQGSEA. This sample is part of a study of cytomegalovirus exposure and HLA in healthy donors. Study-wide results and limits: When presence/absence was analysed, sequencing depth was taken to be roughly uniform across donors.

The PCR contained 60 Vbeta and 13 Jbeta primers. Here immunoSEQ multiplex PCR was the method, and the copy in TCRdb shows in-frame clones only, minus some. The table includes about 94,000 clones, approximately 66% detected once. The chain links TRBV29-1 to TRBJ2-5; maybe TRBD2 (6 bases). This receptor was obtained from a man under 40 in good health and CMV-seronegative. Sequenced input: PBMCs. The CDR3 DNA reads TGCAGCGTCCCCATTAGCGGTCAAGAGACCCAGTACTTC. It codes for CSVPISGQETQYF.